This is a list of T cell receptor beta chains from one sample in a study of T cell responses to AZD1222 COVID-19 vaccine. Sequencing used immunoSEQ multiplex PCR; TCRdb keeps in-frame clones, though not all of them. This sample has around 120,000 clones, with about nine tenths found just once. Sequencing was performed on peripheral blood, taken on day 0 of AZD1222 vaccination. The receptors come from an adult in good health. The CDR3 runs from the conserved cysteine through the conserved F or W. A D gene is named only where the DNA matches it firmly. Rows give clone size only sometimes, using once, few, many, or a class for an expanded clone.

D,J,size,V,CDR3,DNA
NA,TRBJ1-2,NA,TRBV5-1,CASSSEGELAGYTF,TGCGCCAGCAGCTCGGAGGGGGAGCTGGCGGGCTACACCTTC
TRBD2,TRBJ2-1,NA,TRBV6-6,CASSPRLAGGLSSYNEQFF,TGTGCCAGCAGTCCCCGACTAGCGGGGGGCCTTAGCTCCTACAATGAGCAGTTCTTC
NA,TRBJ2-7,NA,TRBV7-7,CASSPGPGGGYEQYF,TGTGCCAGCAGCCCCGGACCAGGGGGGGGCTACGAGCAGTACTTC
TRBD2,TRBJ2-3,NA,TRBV5-1,CASSLPSGGSSADTQYF,TGCGCCAGCAGCCTCCCCTCGGGCGGGAGTTCGGCAGATACGCAGTATTTT
NA,TRBJ2-2,once,TRBV10-3,CASRGGTNTGELFF,TGTGCCAGCCGTGGGGGGACGAACACCGGGGAGCTGTTTTTT
NA,TRBJ1-1,NA,TRBV18,CASSQDTSNTEAFF,TGTGCCAGCTCACAGGACACCTCGAACACTGAAGCTTTCTTT
TRBD2,TRBJ2-2,NA,TRBV3-1/TRBV3-2,CASSPWGRVVNTGELFF,TGTGCCAGCAGCCCCTGGGGGAGGGTGGTAAACACCGGGGAGCTGTTTTTT
NA,TRBJ1-1,few,TRBV3-1/TRBV3-2,CASSQGAGSVTEAFF,TGTGCCAGCAGCCAAGGGGCAGGGTCGGTCACTGAAGCTTTCTTT
NA,TRBJ1-1,NA,TRBV12-3/TRBV12-4,CASRRSGTEAFF,TGTGCCAGTAGGCGGAGTGGGACTGAAGCTTTCTTT
NA,TRBJ2-3,NA,TRBV7-2,CASTPSRAGDTQYF,TGTGCCAGCACCCCCTCGCGGGCAGGAGATACGCAGTATTTT
NA,TRBJ1-5,NA,TRBV28,CASRLPRDLVDQPQHF,TGTGCCAGCAGGCTCCCCCGGGACCTTGTGGACCAGCCCCAGCATTTT
NA,TRBJ1-4,NA,TRBV18,CASSPNRFPNEKLFF,TGTGCCAGCTCACCCAACAGGTTTCCTAATGAAAAACTGTTTTTT
TRBD2,TRBJ2-1,once,TRBV3-1/TRBV3-2,CASSQDLGLAGTYNEQFF,TGTGCCAGCAGCCAAGATCTGGGACTAGCGGGGACCTACAATGAGCAGTTCTTC
TRBD1,TRBJ2-5,NA,TRBV19,CASSRQGSQETQYF,TGTGCCAGTAGTCGACAGGGAAGCCAAGAGACCCAGTACTTC
NA,TRBJ2-1,NA,TRBV6-5,CASRDMPSYNEQFF,TGTGCCAGCAGAGACATGCCCTCCTACAATGAGCAGTTCTTC
NA,TRBJ2-7,once,TRBV18,CASSPRVEVGEQYF,TGTGCCAGCTCCCCCAGGGTGGAAGTAGGCGAGCAGTACTTC
NA,TRBJ2-7,NA,TRBV13,CASSRGEGSYEQYF,TGTGCCAGCAGCCGCGGCGAGGGCTCCTACGAGCAGTACTTC
NA,TRBJ2-3,NA,TRBV18,CASSPPGLGPDTQYF,TGTGCCAGCTCACCACCAGGACTGGGCCCAGATACGCAGTATTTT
TRBD1,TRBJ2-3,NA,TRBV11-3,CASSLTGLSTDTQYF,TGTGCCAGCAGCTTGACAGGGTTGAGCACAGATACGCAGTATTTT
NA,TRBJ1-6,NA,TRBV10-2,CASSSATGTLSSPLHF,TGCGCCAGCAGTTCGGCCACCGGGACCCTTTCTTCACCCCTCCACTTT
TRBD2,TRBJ2-7,NA,TRBV15,CATSRDRTSSYEQYF,TGTGCCACCAGCAGAGATAGGACTAGCTCCTACGAGCAGTACTTC
NA,TRBJ2-7,NA,TRBV7-9,CASSLAGRRSYEQYF,TGTGCCAGCAGCTTAGCCGGCCGCCGCTCCTACGAGCAGTACTTC
NA,TRBJ1-2,NA,TRBV30,CAWSVGGHGYTF,TGTGCCTGGAGTGTCGGAGGGCACGGCTACACCTTC
NA,TRBJ1-1,NA,TRBV12-3/TRBV12-4,CASRATSNTEAFF,TGTGCCAGCAGGGCCACTTCGAACACTGAAGCTTTCTTT
NA,TRBJ2-2,once,TRBV28,CASSFGGPNTGELFF,TGTGCCAGCAGTTTTGGCGGGCCGAACACCGGGGAGCTGTTTTTT
TRBD2,TRBJ2-7,NA,TRBV5-1,CASSLVTSEPPNEQYF,TGCGCCAGCAGCTTGGTGACTAGCGAGCCCCCTAACGAGCAGTACTTC
NA,TRBJ2-5,few,TRBV7-2,CASSSSSRQVETQYF,TGTGCCAGCAGCTCGTCCTCCCGACAGGTTGAGACCCAGTACTTC
TRBD2,TRBJ2-2,NA,TRBV2,CATAGEHTGELFF,TGTGCCACAGCGGGAGAGCACACCGGGGAGCTGTTTTTT
NA,TRBJ2-3,NA,TRBV6-6,CAGRGLTDTQYF,TGTGCCGGACGAGGTCTCACAGATACGCAGTATTTT
NA,TRBJ2-7,NA,TRBV7-2,CASSPSQGRLYEQYF,TGTGCCAGCAGCCCGTCCCAAGGACGGCTCTACGAGCAGTACTTC
TRBD1,TRBJ2-2,NA,TRBV24-1,CATSDPGTGWTGELFF,TGTGCCACCAGTGACCCCGGGACAGGGTGGACCGGGGAGCTGTTTTTT
NA,TRBJ2-3,NA,TRBV6-2/TRBV6-3,CASSYPTDTQYF,TGTGCCAGCAGTTACCCCACGGATACGCAGTATTTT
TRBD2,TRBJ2-1,NA,TRBV5-1,CASSPGLAGYNEQFF,TGCGCCAGCAGCCCAGGGCTAGCGGGCTACAATGAGCAGTTCTTC
TRBD1,TRBJ1-2,NA,TRBV6-5,CASRHRGGGYTF,TGTGCCAGCAGACACAGGGGAGGAGGCTACACCTTC
NA,TRBJ2-7,NA,TRBV30,CAWSVVQTSSYEQYF,TGTGCCTGGAGTGTAGTGCAGACTAGCTCCTACGAGCAGTACTTC
TRBD1,TRBJ1-1,NA,TRBV5-6,CASSAAGGTGGAAFF,TGTGCCAGCAGCGCCGCCGGAGGGACAGGGGGCGCGGCTTTCTTT
NA,TRBJ2-7,NA,TRBV13,CASSLGQGAYEQYF,TGTGCCAGCAGCTTAGGGCAGGGTGCCTACGAGCAGTACTTC
NA,TRBJ1-5,NA,TRBV6-2/TRBV6-3,CASSPTGPGDQPQHF,TGTGCCAGCAGCCCCACAGGTCCCGGGGATCAGCCCCAGCATTTT
NA,TRBJ1-4,few,TRBV3-1/TRBV3-2,CASSQDGVAPGMLFF,TGTGCCAGCAGCCAAGATGGGGTGGCCCCAGGCATGCTGTTTTTT
NA,TRBJ1-3,NA,TRBV5-1,CASSLEGSGAIYF,TGCGCCAGCAGCTTGGAGGGCTCGGGGGCCATATATTTT
NA,TRBJ2-5,NA,TRBV18,CASSPFMAAPQETQYF,TGTGCCAGCTCACCGTTTATGGCGGCGCCGCAAGAGACCCAGTACTTC
NA,TRBJ2-7,NA,TRBV27,CASSLSPDASYEQYF,TGTGCCAGCAGTTTAAGCCCTGACGCATCCTACGAGCAGTACTTC
TRBD2,TRBJ2-5,NA,TRBV10-1,CASAGGTTETQYF,TGCGCCAGTGCGGGAGGTACCACCGAGACCCAGTACTTC
NA,TRBJ1-2,NA,TRBV28,CACISDTNGYTF,TGTGCCTGTATATCGGACACTAATGGCTACACCTTC
NA,TRBJ2-5,NA,TRBV3-1/TRBV3-2,CASSTLSPQETQYF,TGTGCCAGCAGCACCCTGAGCCCTCAAGAGACCCAGTACTTC
NA,TRBJ2-1,NA,TRBV5-8,CASPGQRNNEQFF,TGTGCCAGCCCCGGGCAGAGAAACAATGAGCAGTTCTTC
NA,TRBJ1-2,NA,TRBV19,CASSIVGQLNYGYTF,TGTGCCAGTAGTATAGTTGGCCAGCTTAACTATGGCTACACCTTC
TRBD1,TRBJ1-5,few,TRBV4-1,CASSPDRGNQPQHF,TGCGCCAGCAGCCCCGACAGGGGCAATCAGCCCCAGCATTTT
NA,TRBJ1-1,NA,TRBV19,CASSIHRDTEAFF,TGTGCCAGTAGTATACACAGGGACACTGAAGCTTTCTTT
NA,TRBJ2-7,NA,TRBV28,CASKGTVNYEQYF,TGTGCCAGCAAGGGGACGGTCAACTACGAGCAGTACTTC
NA,TRBJ2-3,NA,TRBV28,CASSLRSGVADTQYF,TGTGCCAGCAGTTTAAGGTCGGGAGTCGCAGATACGCAGTATTTT
NA,TRBJ2-2,NA,TRBV7-2,CASRLLQNTGELFF,TGTGCCAGCAGACTACTCCAGAACACCGGGGAGCTGTTTTTT
NA,TRBJ2-2,NA,TRBV5-1,CASSLADRVTGELFF,TGCGCCAGCAGCTTGGCTGACAGAGTCACCGGGGAGCTGTTTTTT
NA,TRBJ2-7,few,TRBV6-5,CASSNSGRQYF,TGTGCCAGCAGCAACAGTGGAAGGCAGTACTTC
NA,TRBJ2-1,NA,TRBV6-5,CASSSTSNEQFF,TGTGCCAGCAGTTCAACTAGCAATGAGCAGTTCTTC